This T cell receptor beta chain is drawn from a study of patients and donors after allogeneic stem cell transplantation (TCRdb year 2020). Receptors were amplified or captured by RT-PCR. Sequenced on a NextSeq 550. The public reads were reprocessed in TCRdb via fastp at Q25 and MiXCR, keeping in-frame beta chains. Each CDR3 protein appears once, grouped with its most common genes and DNA. The table for this sample lists some 880,000 distinct CDR3 sequences; roughly 18% of them were counted only once. Around 6% of the sample is held by the ten biggest clonotypes. V is cut back by 5 bases and J by 7 bases, with 8 bases in the junction unmatched. From a lookup of the germline V gene (reference sequence), CDR1 and CDR2 are LNHDA and SQIVND. Counted from cysteine to phenylalanine, this CDR3 has 15 amino acids. Of the read, only the CDR3 DNA is kept; its 45 bases are in frame from base 1. This clonotype was recorded once. Its antigen specificity is not known. No base-level quality is on record; no much larger clone is a single base apart. Weak support is all one read offers.

The clonotype was recovered from a human donor who was either an allogeneic HSCT recipient or a stem cell or donor lymphocyte infusion donor (not recorded which). It is not recorded whose cells these are; they may come from a transplant donor. The sequence links TRBV19 to TRBJ2-3; a stretch of 11 junction bases matches TRBD2. Material for sequencing was blood, either unsorted or a sorted T cell fraction (not recorded which). The DNA is TGTGCCAGTAGTCCCACTAGCGGGGGCTCCTATACGCAGTATTTT. This translates into CASSPTSGGSYTQYF.